This TCR beta chain comes out of a study of T cell responses to AZD1222 COVID-19 vaccine. Pooling covered second doses at about 4 or about 12 weeks. Notes on the study in general: Without day 14 samples, only post-peak T cell repertoires were studied. Regions 160-218 and 743-854 held dominance among vaccine-associated CD4 TCRs, which spanned spike. Possibly, clonal diversity was underestimated; donors were largely white British and included more females.

In regard to this clone: No antigen is known for it.

Some clones are missing from TCRdb's copy, which holds only in-frame ones; the method was immunoSEQ multiplex PCR. The profile shows tens of thousands of clones, about 90% of them singletons. Trimming took 2 bases from V and 7 from J, leaving 15 bases between them. Germline values: CDR1 MNHEY, CDR2 SVGAGI. The CDR3 spans 15 residues. This clonotype originated in an adult who received the AZD1222 COVID-19 vaccine. The chain is built from TRBV6-5 and TRBJ1-3; D is undetermined. The sample consisted of peripheral blood, taken 28 days after the second AZD1222 dose. CDR3 sequence (DNA): TGTGCCAGCAGTTACACCGGCCAAGGAGGGAACACCATATATTTT. Its translation is CASSYTGQGGNTIYF.